This TCR beta chain was documented in a study of blood T cell repertoires in COVID-19. Study as a whole: Spain, Italy and the United States supplied samples that represented acute and convalescent COVID-19.

V lost 5 bases and J 7 bases, leaving 9 bases between the germline ends. The V gene's germline CDR1 is MDHEN and CDR2 SYDVKM. CDR3 length: 12 residues. Some clones are missing from TCRdb's copy, which holds only in-frame ones; the method was immunoSEQ multiplex PCR. This sample has approximately 110,000 clones; approximately 90% occur once, and the top ten carry 7.5% to 9.5%. The specimen was peripheral blood. This chain connects TRBV28 to TRBJ1-5, with D perhaps matching TRBD1 (5 bases). This receptor was obtained from a woman in her 70s who had recovered from COVID-19. The CDR3 region is CASSAGKQPQHF. As DNA, the CDR3 is TGTGCCAGCAGTGCAGGGAAGCAGCCCCAGCATTTT.